This T cell receptor beta chain was captured by sequencing in a study of cytomegalovirus exposure and HLA in healthy donors. Study in general: Around 78 million unique TCR sequences came from HLA-typed donors in an early release.

Findings of the study overall: Accurate HLA-A and HLA-B prediction from TCR beta sequences was reported for most subjects. Some V segments (TRBV6-2 and TRBV6-3 among them) were excluded as indistinguishable.

The PCR contained 60 Vbeta and 13 Jbeta primers. Only in-frame clones appear in the TCRdb table, and some are missing; sequencing was by immunoSEQ multiplex PCR. The repertoire holds 84,000 or so clones, with more than 60% as singletons. As to this clone: Its antigen is still unknown.

V was cut by 5 bases and J by 6 bases, with 13 bases left in between. Germline CDR1 and CDR2: SGHTA and FQGNSA. The CDR3 spans 13 residues. The origin of this receptor is a young man in good health and CMV-seronegative. The sample was PBMCs. The chain is built from TRBV7-2 and TRBJ1-1; D call uncertain. This CDR3 reads CASSLARGSEAFF. CDR3 DNA: TGTGCCAGCAGCCTCGCCCGGGGTTCTGAAGCTTTCTTT.